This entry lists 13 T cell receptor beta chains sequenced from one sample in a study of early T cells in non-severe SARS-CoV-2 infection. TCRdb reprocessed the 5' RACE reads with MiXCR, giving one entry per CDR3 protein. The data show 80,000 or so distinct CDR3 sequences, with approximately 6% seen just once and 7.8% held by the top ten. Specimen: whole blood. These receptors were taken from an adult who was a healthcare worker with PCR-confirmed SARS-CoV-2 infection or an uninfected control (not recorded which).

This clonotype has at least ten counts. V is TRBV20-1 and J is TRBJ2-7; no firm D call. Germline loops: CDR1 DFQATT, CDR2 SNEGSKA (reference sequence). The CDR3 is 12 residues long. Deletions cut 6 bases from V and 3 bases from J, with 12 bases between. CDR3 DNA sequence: TGCAGTGCCCTCGACAACAACTACGAGCAGTACTTC. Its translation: CSALDNNYEQYF.

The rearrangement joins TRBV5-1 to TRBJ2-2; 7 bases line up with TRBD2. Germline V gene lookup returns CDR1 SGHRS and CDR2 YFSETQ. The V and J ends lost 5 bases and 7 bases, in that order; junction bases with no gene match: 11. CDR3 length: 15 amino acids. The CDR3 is CASSSGTKEIGELFF. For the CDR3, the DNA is TGCGCCAGCAGTTCCGGGACTAAAGAGATCGGGGAGCTGTTTTTT.

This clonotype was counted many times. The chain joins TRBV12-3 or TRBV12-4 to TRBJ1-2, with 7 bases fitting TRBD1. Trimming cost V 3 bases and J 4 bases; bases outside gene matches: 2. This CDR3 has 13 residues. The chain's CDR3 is CASSFQGGYGYTF. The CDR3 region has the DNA TGTGCCAGCAGTTTTCAGGGGGGCTATGGCTACACCTTC.

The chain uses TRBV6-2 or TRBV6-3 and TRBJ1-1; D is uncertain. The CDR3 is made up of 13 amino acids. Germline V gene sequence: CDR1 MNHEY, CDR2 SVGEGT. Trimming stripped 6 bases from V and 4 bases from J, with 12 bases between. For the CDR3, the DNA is TGTGCCAGCAGCCCTAATCATATCACTGAAGCTTTCTTT. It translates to CASSPNHITEAFF.

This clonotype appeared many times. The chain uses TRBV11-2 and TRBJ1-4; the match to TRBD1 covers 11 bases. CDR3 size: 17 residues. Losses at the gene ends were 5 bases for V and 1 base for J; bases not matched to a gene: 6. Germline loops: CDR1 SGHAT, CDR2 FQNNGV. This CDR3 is CASSRTGGIGTNEKLFF. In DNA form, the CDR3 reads TGTGCCAGCAGCCGGACAGGGGGCATCGGAACTAATGAAAAACTGTTTTTT.

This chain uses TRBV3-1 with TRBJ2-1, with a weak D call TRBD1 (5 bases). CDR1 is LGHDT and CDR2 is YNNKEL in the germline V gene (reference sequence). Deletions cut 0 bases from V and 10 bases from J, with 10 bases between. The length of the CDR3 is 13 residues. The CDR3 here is CASSQEFAGEQFF. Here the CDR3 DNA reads TGTGCCAGCAGCCAAGAATTCGCAGGGGAGCAGTTCTTC.

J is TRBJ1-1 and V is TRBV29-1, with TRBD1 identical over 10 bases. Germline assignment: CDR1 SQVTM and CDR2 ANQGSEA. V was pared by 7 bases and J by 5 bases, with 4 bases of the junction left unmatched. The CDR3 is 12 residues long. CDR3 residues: CSGRTGGTEAFF. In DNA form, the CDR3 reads TGCAGCGGCCGGACAGGGGGGACTGAAGCTTTCTTT. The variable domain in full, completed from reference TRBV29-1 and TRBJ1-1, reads SAVISQKPSRDICQRGTSLTIQCQVDSQVTMMFWYRQQPGQSLTLIATANQGSEATYESGFVIDKFPISRPNLTFSTLTVSNMSPEDSSIYLCSGRTGGTEAFFGQGTRLTVV.

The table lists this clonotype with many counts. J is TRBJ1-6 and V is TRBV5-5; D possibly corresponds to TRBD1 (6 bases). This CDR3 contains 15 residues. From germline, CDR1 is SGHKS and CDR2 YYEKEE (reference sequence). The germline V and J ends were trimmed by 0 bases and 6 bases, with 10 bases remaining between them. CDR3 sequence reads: CASSLGQGRNSPLHF. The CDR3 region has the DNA TGTGCCAGCAGCTTGGGTCAGGGGCGTAATTCACCCCTCCACTTT.

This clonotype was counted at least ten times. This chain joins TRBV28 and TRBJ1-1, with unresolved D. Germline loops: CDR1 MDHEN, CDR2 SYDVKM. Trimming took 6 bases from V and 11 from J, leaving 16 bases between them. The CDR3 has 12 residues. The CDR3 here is CASSTSAPRAFF. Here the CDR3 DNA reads TGTGCCAGCAGCACAAGCGCCCCCAGGGCTTTCTTT.

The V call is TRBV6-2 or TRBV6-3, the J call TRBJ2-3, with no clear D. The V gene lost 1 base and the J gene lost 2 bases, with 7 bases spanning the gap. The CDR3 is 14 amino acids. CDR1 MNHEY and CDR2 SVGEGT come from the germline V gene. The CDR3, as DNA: TGTGCCAGCAGTTACTTTGCCGCCACAGATACGCAGTATTTT. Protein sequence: CASSYFAATDTQYF.

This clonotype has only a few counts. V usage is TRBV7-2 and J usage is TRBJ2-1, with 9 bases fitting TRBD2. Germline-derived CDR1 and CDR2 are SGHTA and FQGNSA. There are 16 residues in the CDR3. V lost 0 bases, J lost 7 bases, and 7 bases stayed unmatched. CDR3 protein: CASSLAGTSSINEQFF. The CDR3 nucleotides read TGTGCCAGCAGCTTAGCCGGGACTAGCTCGATAAATGAGCAGTTCTTC.

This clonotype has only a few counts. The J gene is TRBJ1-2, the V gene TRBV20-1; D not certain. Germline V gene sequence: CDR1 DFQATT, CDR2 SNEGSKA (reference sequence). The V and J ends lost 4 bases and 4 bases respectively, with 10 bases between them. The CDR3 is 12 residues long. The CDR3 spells CSAIRASYGYTF. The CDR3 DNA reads TGCAGTGCTATTAGGGCATCCTATGGCTACACCTTC.

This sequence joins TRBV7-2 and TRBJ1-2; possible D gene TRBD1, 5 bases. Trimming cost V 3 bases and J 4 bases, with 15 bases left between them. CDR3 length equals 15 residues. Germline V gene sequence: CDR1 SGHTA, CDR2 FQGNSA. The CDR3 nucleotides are TGTGCCAGCAGCTTTGTAGGGGCAATTGTCTATGGCTACACCTTC. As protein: CASSFVGAIVYGYTF.